This TCR beta chain was identified in a study of cytomegalovirus exposure and HLA in healthy donors. This PCR relied on a set of 60 Vbeta primers and 13 Jbeta primers. This table comes from immunoSEQ multiplex PCR, and its TCRdb copy is limited to in-frame clones, with some not included. The table shows fewer than 90,000 clones, with roughly 79% occurring only once. CDR1 is SQVTM, CDR2 ANQGSEA, per germline. With 6 bases removed from V and 2 bases from J, the gap between germline ends came to 12 bases. The CDR3 length is 13 residues. The rearrangement links TRBV29-1 to TRBJ2-3; D is possibly TRBD2 (5 bases). The sequencing sample was made of PBMCs. The sequence was collected from a female donor in good health and CMV-seronegative. The CDR3 reads CSVVGGFTDTQYF. The DNA of the CDR3 is TGCAGCGTCGTAGGCGGGTTCACAGATACGCAGTATTTT.